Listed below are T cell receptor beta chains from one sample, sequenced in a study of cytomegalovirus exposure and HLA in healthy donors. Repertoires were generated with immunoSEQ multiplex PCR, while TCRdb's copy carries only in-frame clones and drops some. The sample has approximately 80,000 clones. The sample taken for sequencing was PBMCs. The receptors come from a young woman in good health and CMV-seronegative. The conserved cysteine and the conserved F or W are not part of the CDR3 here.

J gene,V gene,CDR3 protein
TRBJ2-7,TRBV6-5,ASSYSPDSAYEQY
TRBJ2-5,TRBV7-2,ASSRHRGQETQY
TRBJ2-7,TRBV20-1,SARGDYEQY
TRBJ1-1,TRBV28,ASLVGGTEAF
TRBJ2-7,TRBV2,AGGDPGQGANEQY
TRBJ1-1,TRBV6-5,ASSPGQVTEAF
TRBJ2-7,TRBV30,AWSPGQGYEQY
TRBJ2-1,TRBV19,ASSSRLAGTTGGQF
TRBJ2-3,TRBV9,ASSPRLGGGGDTQY
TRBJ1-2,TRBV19,ASSKTGGADYGYT
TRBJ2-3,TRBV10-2,ASSRLAGGMDTQY
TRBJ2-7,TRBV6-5,ASRSGAEQY
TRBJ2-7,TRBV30,AWSGSQVSAYEQY